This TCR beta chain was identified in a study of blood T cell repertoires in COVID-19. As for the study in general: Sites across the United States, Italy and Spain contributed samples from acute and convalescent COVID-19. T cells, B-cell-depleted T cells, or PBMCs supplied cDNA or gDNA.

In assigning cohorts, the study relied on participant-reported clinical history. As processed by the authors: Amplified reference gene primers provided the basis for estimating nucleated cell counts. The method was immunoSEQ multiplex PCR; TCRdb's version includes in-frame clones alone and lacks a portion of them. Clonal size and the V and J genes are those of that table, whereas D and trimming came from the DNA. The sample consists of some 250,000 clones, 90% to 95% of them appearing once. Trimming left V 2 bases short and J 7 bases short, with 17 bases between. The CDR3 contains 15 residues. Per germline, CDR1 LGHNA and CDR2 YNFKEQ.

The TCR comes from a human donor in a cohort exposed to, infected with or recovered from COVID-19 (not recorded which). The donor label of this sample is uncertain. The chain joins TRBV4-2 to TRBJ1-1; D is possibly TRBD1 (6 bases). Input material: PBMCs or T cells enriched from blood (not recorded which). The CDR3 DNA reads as TGTGCCAGCAGCCAAAAGGGGGGGCTATCTTATGAAGCTTTCTTT. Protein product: CASSQKGGLSYEAFF.